The entry below gives a single T cell receptor (beta chain) sequence along with its context. Its antigen is currently not known. Base-call qualities are not available, and no considerably larger clone is one nucleotide away. This specimen belongs to a study of blood T cell repertoires in COVID-19 (dated by TCRdb to the early 2020s). At the level of the whole study: Collaborator samples came from the United States, Italy and Spain and covered acute and convalescent phases of COVID-19. The material from the prospective study consisted of cDNA or gDNA derived from T cells, B-cell-depleted T cells, or PBMCs. Deeply sampled blood TCRbeta repertoires from subjects exposed to, actively infected with, or recovered from COVID-19 were included in the dataset. The repertoires were released in a freely available public database meant as a resource for research on the immune response to SARS-CoV-2. The samples were drawn from two sources: the first 160 participants of the ongoing ImmuneRACE study, and about 1,300 subjects contributed by 6 global collaborators. A de-identified subject ID, COVID-19 status, age in years and sex were almost always included in the sample metadata. Where HLA class I and class II types were available, the types were taken from metadata supplied by the sample provider, not from assay-based typing. Broad study findings and their caveats: How much clinical and demographic metadata was included differed by source and by participant, and the metadata was provided uncurated.

The CDR3 spans 14 residues, from the cysteine through the phenylalanine. CDR3 DNA only is kept here, 42 bases in frame from base 1. The germline ends are 10 bases apart after V is trimmed by 3 bases and J by 2 bases. Taken from the germline V gene (reference sequence), the CDR1 and CDR2 loops are LGHDT and YNNKEL. Enrolling through a virtual design, the prospective study's participants ranged in age from roughly 18 to 89 years and lived across approximately 25 United States geographic areas. In the prospective study, cohorts were assigned on the basis of participant-reported clinical history obtained from a screening survey and a study questionnaire. Recovered participants in ImmuneRACE Cohort 3 were defined by two consecutive negative NP/OP PCR tests, clearance by a healthcare professional, or resolution of symptoms. In the prospective study, whole blood, serum and a nasopharyngeal or oropharyngeal swab were collected from each participant by mobile phlebotomists. Additional blood draws and questionnaires over an approximately two-month period could optionally be provided by prospective study participants. Before DNA extraction, prospective study blood samples were shipped either frozen or at room temperature.

TCRbeta CDR3 regions were amplified from genomic DNA using the immunoSEQ Assay, a bias-controlled multiplex PCR. From the authors' description of their analysis: Nucleated cell counts per sample were estimated from amplification of reference gene primers within the assay. To quantify the absolute abundance of each unique TCRbeta CDR3 rearrangement, sequence reads were collapsed and filtered. Productive Simpson clonality was computed per sample as the square root of Simpson's diversity index over productive rearrangements. This is the immuneACCESS table as TCRdb keeps it, with only in-frame sequences that have V and J called. A part of the clones is gone; compared with another copy, unresolved V genes explain less than half, and the rest is unexplained. Clone size and V and J calls were adopted from that table, with D and trimming inferred from the DNA. The sample table holds 200,000 to 250,000 clones, of which approximately 80% were seen once. 1.8% of the sample comes from the top ten.

The sample taken for sequencing was PBMCs or T cells enriched from blood (not recorded which). The sequence links TRBV3-1 (or the pseudogene TRBV3-2) to TRBJ1-1; matching of 5 bases hints at TRBD1 as the D gene. The source of this sequence is a man in his fifties or sixties who had recovered from COVID-19. The DNA is as follows: TGTGCCAGCAGCCACGTAGGGGCTAACACTGAAGCTTTCTTT. The translation is CASSHVGANTEAFF.